These 14 T cell receptor delta chains came from one sample sequenced in a study of Vδ1+ human thymocytes. RNA was extracted from the cells and then reverse transcribed. CDR3 amplicons came from multiplex PCR with pooled V-gene forward and constant-region reverse primers. TCRdb called clones anew from the multiplex PCR reads with CATT. The table has 21,000 or so delta-chain clones, 7.5% to 9% seen once; the top ten hold approximately 1%. Overall study results and limits: Highly polyclonal TRG and TRD repertoires with Gaussian CDR3 length distributions appeared in thymus.

These TCRs' antigens remain unknown. Sequencing input: Vdelta1+ gamma-delta thymocytes from the thymus. Subset indicated: FACS-sorted CD3+ TCRalphabeta- TCRVdelta1+ TCRVdelta2- thymocytes. The receptors here all came from a child less than two years old who had congenital heart surgery.

This sequence joins TRDV1 and TRDJ1; 12 bases agree with TRDD3. No J segment appears in TCRdb, so it was assigned here by matching the sequence to germline. Germline lookup yields CDR1 TSWWSYY and CDR2 QGS. The V segment lost 1 base and the J segment 0 bases; nucleotides outside the gene matches: 9. The CDR3 has 19 residues. The DNA of the CDR3 is TGTGCTCTTGGGGAACCCGAGCTACTGGGGGATACTTACACCGATAAACTCATCTTT. Translated, it gives CALGEPELLGDTYTDKLIF.

This clone was counted between two and nine times. The chain uses TRDV1 and TRDJ1; unclear D gene. V lost 3 bases and J 0 bases, leaving 14 bases between the germline ends. The CDR3 extends over 16 amino acids. Per the germline V gene, CDR1 is TSWWSYY and CDR2 is QGS. The DNA for the CDR3 is TGTGCTCTTGGGGAGCTAGTCTCGGAATACACCGATAAACTCATCTTT. Amino acids: CALGELVSEYTDKLIF.

V gene TRDV1 combines with J gene TRDJ1; 13 positions agree with TRDD3. TCRdb carries no J gene annotation; the J gene was assigned here by matching the DNA with germline. This CDR3 comprises 21 residues. V was pared by 3 bases and J by 0 bases, with 16 bases of the junction left unmatched. Germline lookup yields CDR1 TSWWSYY and CDR2 QGS. The chain's CDR3 is CALGDLAFTGGYALDTDKLIF. The CDR3 DNA is TGTGCTCTTGGGGACCTGGCCTTTACTGGGGGATACGCATTGGACACCGATAAACTCATCTTT.

The rearrangement joins TRDV1 to TRDJ2, with D hard to call. TCRdb records no J gene; here it was assigned by comparing the DNA to germline. Germline CDR1 reads TSWWSYY; CDR2 reads QGS. V gave up 1 base and J gave up 4 bases, with 13 bases separating them. The CDR3 spans 16 residues. Here the CDR3 DNA reads TGTGCTCTTGGGGAACCCGGCGCCCGTTCGACAGCACAACTCTTCTTT. This gives the protein CALGEPGARSTAQLFF.

The V gene is TRDV1, the J gene TRDJ1; 12 bases align to TRDD3. This CDR3 comprises 17 residues. Germline V gene lookup returns CDR1 TSWWSYY and CDR2 QGS. The V segment lost 2 bases and the J segment 4 bases; nucleotides outside the gene matches: 8. CDR3 loop: CALGESYWGIHVDKLIF. The CDR3 DNA is TGTGCTCTTGGGGAAAGCTACTGGGGGATACACGTCGATAAACTCATCTTT.

This clone was seen only a few times. This chain connects TRDV1 to TRDJ1; a weak D match, TRDD2 (9 bases). The CDR3 consists of 24 residues. In germline, CDR1 is TSWWSYY, CDR2 QGS. With 3 bases removed from V and 0 bases from J, the gap between germline ends came to 38 bases. The CDR3 nucleotides read TGTGCTCTTGGGGACCCCCGGCCTTCCTACAAACTCCGAACTGGGGGCCAGTACACCGATAAACTCATCTTT. This gives the protein CALGDPRPSYKLRTGGQYTDKLIF.

This clone was counted only a few times. One junction end does not reproduce the germline sequence, and a read error may be involved. The V gene is TRDV1, the J gene TRDJ1; TRDD3 agrees at 12 bases. CDR1 is TSWWSYY and CDR2 is QGS in the germline V gene. The CDR3 is 22 amino acids. CDR3 residues: CALGELDRGSYDWGILSDKLIF. In DNA, the CDR3 is TGTGCTCTTGGGGAACTAGACCGAGGTTCCTACGACTGGGGGATACTTTCCGACAAACTCATCTTT.

This chain connects TRDV2 to TRDJ3; 9 positions agree with TRDD3. The V segment lost 0 bases and the J segment 1 base; nucleotides outside the gene matches: 3. This CDR3 region has 18 residues. Germline CDR1 GEAIGNYY, CDR2 EKD. The CDR3 loop is CACDTGGYLSWDTRQMFF. CDR3 nucleotides: TGTGCCTGTGACACCGGGGGATACTTATCCTGGGACACCCGACAGATGTTTTTC.

The chain links TRDV1 to TRDJ1; TRDD3 matches at 10 bases. The J gene is absent in TCRdb and was assigned here via DNA matching to germline. Trimming cost V 5 bases and J 3 bases; bases outside gene matches: 15. Germline assignment: CDR1 TSWWSYY and CDR2 QGS. The CDR3 totals 18 residues. In nucleotides, the CDR3 is TGTGCTCTTGGGCCCCCTTACGGGGGGATACGTGGGGCCGATAAACTCATCTTT. Its protein is CALGPPYGGIRGADKLIF.

The genes are TRDV1 and TRDJ1; TRDD3 aligns across 9 bases. V shed 4 bases and J 3 bases; nucleotides not matched to a gene: 27. Germline assignment: CDR1 TSWWSYY and CDR2 QGS. The CDR3 covers 22 residues. In nucleotides, the CDR3 is TGTGCTCTTGGGGCAGATAGTCTAGGGGCTGGGGGATTGTCGAGGTGTCCCGATAAACTCATCTTT. Protein product: CALGADSLGAGGLSRCPDKLIF.

The rearrangement links TRDV1 to TRDJ2; the D is unclear. The ends were cut back, 4 bases at V and 0 bases at J, with 15 bases in the middle. The CDR3 totals 17 residues. CDR1 TSWWSYY and CDR2 QGS come from the germline V gene. CDR3 region: CALGGQDPSALTAQLFF. Written as DNA, the CDR3 is TGTGCTCTTGGGGGACAGGATCCCTCTGCTTTGACAGCACAACTCTTCTTT.

This clone has more than one count but fewer than ten. The chain has TRDV1 and TRDJ1, with a weak D call TRDD2 (5 bases). V gave up 2 bases and J gave up 3 bases, with 37 bases separating them. The CDR3 contains 23 residues. Germline-derived CDR1 and CDR2 are TSWWSYY and QGS. The CDR3 coding sequence is TGTGCTCTTGGGGAAAAATCCCCTCAGGCCTACCGCACGCTGTGGGCCGGCTCCGATAAACTCATCTTT. It is translated as CALGEKSPQAYRTLWAGSDKLIF.

The chain links TRDV1 to TRDJ1, with D possibly being TRDD3 (5 bases). The germline V gene has CDR1 TSWWSYY and CDR2 QGS. CDR3 length: 16 residues. Trimming cost V 2 bases and J 7 bases, with 20 bases left between them. The CDR3 nucleotides are TGTGCTCTTGGGGAAACCGCCGTGGTGGGGTACCTTAAACTCATCTTT. Residues: CALGETAVVGYLKLIF.

This clone was seen only a few times. Its ends do not fully match the called genes, so a read error is possible. V is TRDV1 and J is TRDJ1, with TRDD3 as a possible D gene (5 bases). Germline CDR1 TSWWSYY, CDR2 QGS. The CDR3 is made up of 16 amino acids. The CDR3 coding sequence is TGTGCTCTTGGGGAACTAGTGTTGGATAGGGTCGATAAACACATCTTT. It specifies CALGELVLDRVDKHIF.